A single sample is the source of the 3 T cell receptor beta chains below, sequenced in a study of cytomegalovirus exposure and HLA in healthy donors (TCRdb year 2017). Receptor libraries were prepared by the immunoSEQ multiplex PCR assay. For the multiplex PCR, a mixture combining 60 forward primers for TCR Vbeta segments and 13 reverse primers for TCR Jbeta segments was used. The table comes from immuneACCESS by way of TCRdb, which keeps in-frame sequences with V and J called. Part of the clones is missing from these tables; in studies checked, under half for an unresolved V gene and the rest for unknown reasons. The sample data list 150,000 to 200,000 clones, and 60% to 85% of these were observed just once. The top ten clonotypes cover about 3.4% of the sample. Material: PBMCs. Every receptor here comes from a female donor in good health and CMV-seronegative.

The CDR3 DNA reads as TGTGCCAGCAGCATCCGGAGAAACGCCTACGAGCAGTACTTC. Protein sequence: CASSIRRNAYEQYF. The V gene is TRBV13, the J gene TRBJ2-7; D is unresolved. Germline V gene sequence: CDR1 PRHDT, CDR2 FYEKMQ (reference sequence). Trimming pared 5 bases from V and 2 bases from J, leaving 13 bases between. This CDR3 is 14 amino acids long.

The V gene is TRBV28, the J gene TRBJ1-2; D may be TRBD1 (5 bases). Germline values: CDR1 MDHEN, CDR2 SYDVKM. The CDR3 extends over 16 amino acids. Deletions cut 1 base from V and 7 bases from J, with 19 bases between. This chain's CDR3 is CASSLYPRRGWSGYTF. The CDR3 DNA reads TGTGCCAGCAGTTTATACCCCCGGAGGGGATGGTCTGGCTACACCTTC.

The chain combines TRBV5-1 with TRBJ1-2; D is unresolved. Per germline, CDR1 SGHRS and CDR2 YFSETQ. Trimming stripped 0 bases from V and 2 bases from J, with 11 bases between. The CDR3 has 15 amino acids. CDR3 protein: CASSLDGRANYGYTF. The CDR3 bases are TGCGCCAGCAGCTTGGATGGGAGGGCCAACTATGGCTACACCTTC.